These T cell receptor beta chains were read from a single sample in a study of blood T cell repertoires in COVID-19. Only in-frame clones appear in the TCRdb table, and some are missing; sequencing was by immunoSEQ multiplex PCR. The sample has around 80,000 clones; over 70% are singletons. Sequencing was carried out using peripheral blood. The receptor set was obtained from a man older than 75 with acute or convalescent COVID-19. Each CDR3 is given with its conserved first and last residue.

CDR3 length: 14; V gene: TRBV6-1; CDR3 protein: CASSDPQGNQPQHF
CDR3 length: 17; V gene: TRBV5-1; CDR3 protein: CASSTTGTGGGPFEAFF
CDR3 length: 13; V gene: TRBV11-2; CDR3 protein: CASSLDRVYTLHF
CDR3 length: 17; V gene: TRBV6-1; CDR3 protein: CASSGTGADVPIYGYTF
CDR3 length: 15; V gene: TRBV7-6; CDR3 protein: CASSFRGGFTDTQYF
CDR3 length: 15; V gene: TRBV4-1; CDR3 protein: CASSQTDRDYPEAFF
CDR3 length: 15; V gene: TRBV10-3; CDR3 protein: CAISETSSGAGTQYF
CDR3 length: 15; V gene: TRBV5-1; CDR3 protein: CASSLGTGGGQPQHF
CDR3 length: 12; V gene: TRBV20-1; CDR3 protein: CSASFFSLGYTF
CDR3 length: 14; V gene: TRBV29-1; CDR3 protein: CSVTTVGQGNEQYF
CDR3 length: 15; V gene: TRBV5-1; CDR3 protein: CASRAAGDSHEKLFF
CDR3 length: 14; V gene: TRBV19; CDR3 protein: CASSQGTANEKLFF
CDR3 length: 15; V gene: TRBV3-1/TRBV3-2; CDR3 protein: CASSQRGGANYGYTF
CDR3 length: 14; V gene: TRBV11-3; CDR3 protein: CASSLGEGGSPLHF
CDR3 length: 15; V gene: TRBV19; CDR3 protein: CASSIVTGLRQPQHF
CDR3 length: 13; V gene: TRBV6-4; CDR3 protein: CASKRLDTDTQYF
CDR3 length: 15; V gene: TRBV6-5; CDR3 protein: CASRARGEITDTQYF
CDR3 length: 15; V gene: TRBV29-1; CDR3 protein: CSVGGTGNSNQPQHF
CDR3 length: 15; V gene: TRBV10-3; CDR3 protein: CAISEPDTQNTEAFF
CDR3 length: 11; V gene: TRBV11-2; CDR3 protein: CASSLAQEQYF
CDR3 length: 15; V gene: TRBV5-5; CDR3 protein: CASSFDSSSGNTIYF
CDR3 length: 15; V gene: TRBV7-9; CDR3 protein: CASSLTDSSNQPQHF
CDR3 length: 15; V gene: TRBV28; CDR3 protein: CASSSPRGRGHEQYF
CDR3 length: 14; V gene: TRBV6-6; CDR3 protein: CASSNGQDIYGYTF
CDR3 length: 14; V gene: TRBV25-1; CDR3 protein: CASSPSDRDTEAFF
CDR3 length: 14; V gene: TRBV29-1; CDR3 protein: CSASLGGQDTEAFF
CDR3 length: 18; V gene: TRBV24-1; CDR3 protein: CATSGPDRGPSNTGELFF
CDR3 length: 18; V gene: TRBV18; CDR3 protein: CASSPPGTSGGELNEQFF
CDR3 length: 15; V gene: TRBV7-9; CDR3 protein: CASSLGLADRETQYF
CDR3 length: 12; V gene: TRBV12-3/TRBV12-4; CDR3 protein: CASSEGGYGYTF
CDR3 length: 13; V gene: TRBV6-5; CDR3 protein: CASSRIRGYEQYF
CDR3 length: 15; V gene: TRBV9; CDR3 protein: CASSVGGDRGAEAFF
CDR3 length: 12; V gene: TRBV19; CDR3 protein: CAVRDRVYTIYF
CDR3 length: 16; V gene: TRBV5-1; CDR3 protein: CASSLAGTPSGNTIYF
CDR3 length: 13; V gene: TRBV19; CDR3 protein: CASSIVGVEGYTF
CDR3 length: 16; V gene: TRBV5-4; CDR3 protein: CASSSYDRANTGELFF
CDR3 length: 13; V gene: TRBV2; CDR3 protein: CASSGRGLETQYF
CDR3 length: 14; V gene: TRBV14; CDR3 protein: CASSQERRFSPLHF
CDR3 length: 14; V gene: TRBV14; CDR3 protein: CASSPNRGRNGYTF
CDR3 length: 14; V gene: TRBV6-2/TRBV6-3; CDR3 protein: CASSQGGTALGYTF
CDR3 length: 16; V gene: TRBV13; CDR3 protein: CASSSGQGARNSPLHF
CDR3 length: 14; V gene: TRBV3-1/TRBV3-2; CDR3 protein: CASSHGQGTGPQHF
CDR3 length: 15; V gene: TRBV7-2; CDR3 protein: CASSPRGQTNEKLFF
CDR3 length: 11; V gene: TRBV12-3/TRBV12-4; CDR3 protein: CASAVTDTQYF
CDR3 length: 16; V gene: TRBV11-2; CDR3 protein: CASSFSSGGDTDTQYF
CDR3 length: 15; V gene: TRBV19; CDR3 protein: CASSFRATTNEKLFF
CDR3 length: 12; V gene: TRBV19; CDR3 protein: CASTGGFYGYTF
CDR3 length: 15; V gene: TRBV5-6; CDR3 protein: CASSGLAGGTYEQYF
CDR3 length: 15; V gene: TRBV5-8; CDR3 protein: CASSLGSSSGETQYF
CDR3 length: 14; V gene: TRBV19; CDR3 protein: CASSIALVSHEQYF
CDR3 length: 14; V gene: TRBV30; CDR3 protein: CAWYKGGDRNGYTF
CDR3 length: 13; V gene: TRBV7-3; CDR3 protein: CASSLLVQETQYF
CDR3 length: 13; V gene: TRBV19; CDR3 protein: CASSTDSGTEAFF
CDR3 length: 12; V gene: TRBV5-1; CDR3 protein: CASSPPADTQYF
CDR3 length: 14; V gene: TRBV7-3; CDR3 protein: CASSLNSLRNEQFF
CDR3 length: 14; V gene: TRBV27; CDR3 protein: CASSPGGVNTEAFF
CDR3 length: 15; V gene: TRBV11-3; CDR3 protein: CASSIGGSSNTEAFF
CDR3 length: 16; V gene: TRBV7-8; CDR3 protein: CASSLRGDRGTDTQYF